This T cell receptor (beta chain) was profiled in a study of long-term antiretroviral therapy in people with HIV. They ran version v3.0 of the immunoSEQ assay at survey level. Produced via immunoSEQ multiplex PCR; TCRdb's table is partial and in-frame only. The data show 15,000 to 20,000 clones, with 65% to 85% seen just once and approximately 8.4% held by the top ten. The ends were cut back, 3 bases at V and 7 bases at J, with 15 bases in the middle. The germline CDR1 and CDR2 sequences are SGHAT and FQNNGV. The CDR3 loop spans 14 amino acids. The TCR originated in a man younger than 35 with HIV. This specimen consisted of unsorted PBMCs, obtained 0.9 years after starting antiretroviral therapy. This chain connects TRBV11-2 to TRBJ1-2; possible D gene TRBD1, 5 bases. The CDR3 bases are TGTGCCAGCAGCTTCGTCCCCGGGGGACGTGGCTACACCTTC. Protein product: CASSFVPGGRGYTF. The whole variable domain, filled in from reference TRBV11-2 and TRBJ1-2, reads EAGVAQSPRYKIIEKRQSVAFWCNPISGHATLYWYQQILGQGPKLLIQFQNNGVVDDSQLPKDRFSAERLKGVDSTLKIQPAKLEDSAVYLCASSFVPGGRGYTFGSGTRLTVV.